These 29 T cell receptor beta chains came from one sample sequenced in a study of early T cells in non-severe SARS-CoV-2 infection. TCRdb itself ran the 5' RACE reads through MiXCR, one entry per CDR3 protein. The sample records about 63,000 distinct CDR3 sequences, over 10% being singletons. The sequencing sample was made of whole blood. Receptors originate from an adult who was a healthcare worker with PCR-confirmed SARS-CoV-2 infection or an uninfected control (not recorded which).

This sequence joins TRBV7-9 and TRBJ1-2; 7 bases align to TRBD1. This CDR3 spans 12 amino acids. Germline-derived CDR1 and CDR2 are SEHNR and FQNEAQ (reference sequence). V shed 3 bases and J 8 bases; nucleotides not matched to a gene: 3. The CDR3 bases are TGTGCCAGCAGCTTGGAAGGGGGCGGCTACACCTTC. It translates to CASSLEGGGYTF.

This clonotype has a count of ten or more. This chain connects TRBV10-2 to TRBJ1-2; TRBD1 agrees at 9 bases. Per germline, CDR1 WSHSY and CDR2 SAAADI. The CDR3 runs 16 residues. V lost 8 bases, J lost 7 bases, and 17 bases stayed unmatched. CDR3 loop: CASLSTGTGPGAGYTF. The CDR3 DNA sequence: TGCGCCAGCCTGAGTACCGGGACAGGGCCAGGTGCTGGCTACACCTTC.

This clonotype was recorded many times. V gene TRBV7-9 combines with J gene TRBJ1-6; D is unresolved. Germline V lookup: CDR1 SEHNR, CDR2 FQNEAQ (reference sequence). Trimming removed 1 base from V and 7 bases from J, with 8 bases in between. This CDR3 spans 14 amino acids. The CDR3 loop is CASSLGKENSPLHF. The CDR3 bases are TGTGCCAGCAGCTTAGGCAAAGAAAATTCACCCCTCCACTTT.

This clonotype was found a few times. The J gene is TRBJ2-7, the V gene TRBV11-2; perhaps TRBD1 as D (5 bases). Germline V gene lookup returns CDR1 SGHAT and CDR2 FQNNGV. The CDR3 runs to 16 residues. Trimming pared 7 bases from V and 2 bases from J, leaving 21 bases between. As DNA, the CDR3 is TGTGCCAGCACCCCTCGGGCCAGGGCCGCCACCTACGAGCAGTACTTC. Its translation is CASTPRARAATYEQYF.

The table lists this clonotype with a few counts. This chain links TRBV29-1 with TRBJ2-7; TRBD1 aligns across 8 bases. The germline V gene has CDR1 SQVTM and CDR2 ANQGSEA. The CDR3 runs 13 residues. J lost 2 bases, V lost 6 bases, and 6 bases had no gene match. The CDR3 reads CSVVDRGTYEQYF. CDR3 sequence (DNA): TGCAGCGTGGTAGACAGGGGCACCTACGAGCAGTACTTC.

This clonotype was detected only a few times. The chain uses TRBV11-2 and TRBJ2-1, with TRBD2 as a possible D gene (7 bases). This CDR3 is built from 16 residues. The V end was cut by 4 bases, the J end by 8 bases, with 21 bases between. Per the germline V gene, CDR1 is SGHAT and CDR2 is FQNNGV. In nucleotides, the CDR3 is TGTGCCAGCAGCTATAGCCTGGGGGGGGCCGGCGATGAGCAGTTCTTC. This sequence encodes CASSYSLGGAGDEQFF.

This clonotype was counted at least ten times. The DNA of the CDR3 is TGTGCCAGCAGTTTACAGGGTACCTATGGCTACACCTTC. Protein: CASSLQGTYGYTF. This chain connects TRBV12-3 or TRBV12-4 to TRBJ1-2; the D gene is possibly TRBD1 (5 bases). V lost 2 bases and J 4 bases, leaving 8 bases between the germline ends. There are 13 residues in the CDR3.

This clonotype occurred many times. The V and J genes are TRBV29-1 and TRBJ1-4, with 8 bases fitting TRBD1. This CDR3 has 14 residues. The V and J ends lost 1 base and 8 bases, in that order; junction bases with no gene match: 6. Germline loops: CDR1 SQVTM, CDR2 ANQGSEA. CDR3 in DNA: TGCAGCGTTGAAGGGACAGGGTCTGAAGAAAAACTGTTTTTT. Amino acids: CSVEGTGSEEKLFF.

V gene TRBV4-2 combines with J gene TRBJ1-1, with a tentative D call TRBD1 (6 bases). This CDR3 comprises 16 residues. V was pared by 4 bases and J by 4 bases, with 19 bases between. The V gene's germline CDR1 is LGHNA and CDR2 YNFKEQ. CDR3 in amino acids: CASSRPTGRDFTEAFF. The CDR3, as DNA: TGTGCCAGCAGCCGCCCAACAGGGCGCGATTTCACTGAAGCTTTCTTT.

This clonotype has only a few counts. One end of the junction does not line up with germline, which may come from a read error. This sequence joins TRBV11-2 and TRBJ1-1; unclear D gene. In germline, CDR1 is SGHAT, CDR2 FQNNGV. There are 16 residues in the CDR3. In nucleotides, the CDR3 is TGTGCAAGCAGCTCGTACCCCCTGGCACTGAACACTGAAGCTTTCTTT. Translated: CASSSYPLALNTEAFF.

The table lists this clonotype with a few counts. This may arise from a read error, as a much more abundant clone is one base away. This chain uses TRBV3-1 with TRBJ2-7; no firm D call. Per the germline V gene, CDR1 is LGHDT and CDR2 is YNNKEL (reference sequence). The length of the CDR3 is 11 residues. V was trimmed by 3 bases and J by 6 bases, leaving 6 bases between them. CDR3 amino acids: CASSQGSEQYF. The CDR3 DNA follows: TGTGCCAGCAGCCAGGGTTCCGAGCAGTACTTC.

This chain uses TRBV3-1 with TRBJ2-7; D may correspond to TRBD1 or TRBD2 (5 bases each). The CDR3 has 15 residues. Trimming pared 1 base from V and 0 bases from J, leaving 10 bases between. Germline-derived CDR1 and CDR2 are LGHDT and YNNKEL (reference sequence). The chain's CDR3 is CASSQGGAYSYEQYF. The CDR3, as DNA: TGTGCCAGCAGCCAAGGAGGGGCCTACTCCTACGAGCAGTACTTC.

This clonotype came up many times. The chain employs TRBV6-2 or TRBV6-3 and TRBJ1-3; maybe TRBD1 (5 bases). The CDR3 has 18 residues. Trimming removed 4 bases from V and 0 bases from J, with 19 bases in between. The germline V gene encodes CDR1 MNHEY and CDR2 SVGEGT. For the CDR3, the DNA is TGTGCCAGCAGTTTCGAAGGGGCGGCCCTGTACTCTGGAAACACCATATATTTT. Protein sequence: CASSFEGAALYSGNTIYF.

This clonotype was seen many times. The chain uses TRBV20-1 and TRBJ1-2, with no clear D. The V end lost 1 base, the J end lost 5 bases, and 11 bases lay between the germline ends. The CDR3 runs to 13 residues. The germline V gene encodes CDR1 DFQATT and CDR2 SNEGSKA (reference sequence). The CDR3 DNA is TGCAGTGCTAGAGCACTTTTAGGGTATGGCTACACCTTC. It codes for CSARALLGYGYTF.

The rearrangement joins TRBV20-1 to TRBJ2-7; no clear D gene. V lost 6 bases to trimming and J lost 6 bases, with 21 bases between them. This CDR3 region has 14 residues. Germline V gene lookup returns CDR1 DFQATT and CDR2 SNEGSKA (reference sequence). The CDR3 coding sequence is TGCAGTGCGAGAAAGGGCCAGCTGGGTTCCGAGCAGTACTTC. Translating it yields CSARKGQLGSEQYF.

This clonotype came up many times. The chain uses TRBV14 and TRBJ2-2, with D hard to call. V dropped 2 bases and J dropped 6 bases, with 19 bases sitting between them. Per the germline V gene, CDR1 is SGHDN and CDR2 is FVKESK. CDR3 length: 17 residues. The CDR3: CASSQLDRITNSGELFF. DNA of the CDR3: TGTGCCAGCAGCCAACTCGACCGGATTACGAATTCCGGGGAGCTGTTTTTT.

This clonotype showed up many times. This sequence joins TRBV24-1 and TRBJ1-1; D is uncertain. Germline V lookup: CDR1 KGHDR, CDR2 SFDVKD. This CDR3 has 10 residues. V lost 7 bases, J lost 8 bases, and 7 bases lay in between. Here the CDR3 DNA reads TGTGCCACCAGGGCCATGGAAGCTTTCTTT. Translated, it gives CATRAMEAFF.

This chain joins TRBV6-4 and TRBJ2-3, with unresolved D. Trimming stripped 2 bases from V and 3 bases from J, with 6 bases between. Per germline, CDR1 MRHNA and CDR2 SNTAGT. There are 13 residues in the CDR3. Here the CDR3 reads CASSDPATDTQYF. The CDR3 nucleotides read TGTGCCAGCAGTGACCCAGCGACAGATACGCAGTATTTT.

This clonotype was counted ten times or more. The V call is TRBV5-1, the J call TRBJ2-2; unclear D gene. V gave up 3 bases and J gave up 5 bases, with 8 bases separating them. The CDR3 extends over 13 amino acids. Looked up from germline, CDR1 is SGHRS and CDR2 is YFSETQ. The CDR3 DNA sequence: TGCGCCAGCAGCTCCGAAGGGACCGGGGAGCTGTTTTTT. This gives the protein CASSSEGTGELFF.

The chain has TRBV11-2 and TRBJ2-2, with 15 positions matching TRBD2. The J segment lost 0 bases and the V segment lost 3 bases, leaving 14 bases of the junction unmatched. CDR3 length: 22 residues. Germline loops: CDR1 SGHAT, CDR2 FQNNGV. CDR3 coding DNA: TGTGCCAGCAGCTTCCTTAGGTCCACGGGACTAGCGGGGGGACCGAACACCGGGGAGCTGTTTTTT. Protein: CASSFLRSTGLAGGPNTGELFF.

This clonotype showed up many times. The V gene is TRBV6-5, the J gene TRBJ2-3, with TRBD2 identical over 10 bases. Trimming removed 10 bases from V and 1 base from J; junction bases left unmatched: 5. Looked up from germline, CDR1 is MNHEY and CDR2 is SVGAGI. The CDR3 loop spans 14 amino acids. The CDR3, as DNA: TGTGCCACTACTACTAGCGGGGGCACAGATACGCAGTATTTT. Its protein product is CATTTSGGTDTQYF.

This clonotype came up many times. V usage is TRBV10-2 and J usage is TRBJ1-1; possibly TRBD1 for D (6 bases). CDR1 is WSHSY and CDR2 is SAAADI in the germline V gene. The V gene lost 7 bases and the J gene lost 4 bases, with 19 bases spanning the gap. The CDR3 runs 15 residues. CDR3 amino acids: CASIEQGWAGTEAFF. The CDR3 DNA follows: TGCGCCAGCATTGAACAGGGTTGGGCTGGCACTGAAGCTTTCTTT.

Within the sample, this clonotype is medium-sized (0.01 to 0.1%). V gene TRBV20-1 combines with J gene TRBJ2-7; 9 bases align to TRBD1. This CDR3 is 14 amino acids long. V lost 2 bases, J lost 6 bases, and 8 bases stayed unmatched. The germline V gene has CDR1 DFQATT and CDR2 SNEGSKA (reference sequence). DNA for the CDR3: TGCAGTGCTAGAATGGGGGACAGGGTGACCGAGCAGTACTTC. This sequence encodes CSARMGDRVTEQYF.

The sample holds many counts of this clonotype. This rearrangement joins TRBV6-6 to TRBJ2-1; D ambiguous. Between the trimmed V and J ends, which lost 6 bases and 5 bases, there was a span of 11 bases. Per germline, CDR1 MNHNY and CDR2 SVGAGI (reference sequence). The CDR3 covers 13 residues. The CDR3 region has the DNA TGTGCCAGCAGCCGGCAGAGTGACAATGAGCAGTTCTTC. Translated: CASSRQSDNEQFF.

The gene calls are TRBV5-1 and TRBJ2-7, with 7 positions matching TRBD1. Trimming removed 3 bases from V and 7 bases from J; junction bases left unmatched: 4. The CDR3 runs to 12 residues. The germline V gene encodes CDR1 SGHRS and CDR2 YFSETQ. The CDR3 region is CASSSGQREQYF. The CDR3 bases are TGCGCCAGCAGCTCGGGACAGCGGGAGCAGTACTTC.

The rearrangement joins TRBV10-2 to TRBJ2-7; 7 nucleotides align to TRBD1. Germline-derived CDR1 and CDR2 are WSHSY and SAAADI. The ends lost 3 bases at V and 1 base at J; junction bases unmatched: 9. The CDR3 is 16 amino acids. For the CDR3, the DNA is TGCGCCAGCAGTGACTTACGCCGGGACAGTTCCTACGAGCAGTACTTC. This sequence encodes CASSDLRRDSSYEQYF.

This clonotype was counted between two and nine times. The chain combines TRBV12-3 or TRBV12-4 with TRBJ1-1, with D tentatively TRBD1 (6 bases). The CDR3 is 11 amino acids. V was cut by 5 bases and J by 10 bases, with 11 bases left in between. CDR3: CASSEGVVAFF. CDR3 coding DNA: TGTGCCAGCAGTGAGGGGGTTGTAGCTTTCTTT.

The chain recombines TRBV2 with TRBJ1-1, with D hard to call. Germline CDR1 SNHLY, CDR2 FYNNEI. This CDR3 has 12 residues. Trimming took 0 bases from V and 4 from J, leaving 3 bases between them. The DNA of the CDR3 is TGTGCCAGCAGTGAAGCAAGCACTGAAGCTTTCTTT. It codes for CASSEASTEAFF.

This clonotype was detected a few times. V is TRBV10-3 and J is TRBJ2-3, with D perhaps TRBD1 or TRBD2 (5 bases each). The V and J ends lost 4 bases and 2 bases respectively, with 7 bases between them. Germline CDR1 reads ENHRY; CDR2 reads SYGVKD. The CDR3 runs 13 residues. DNA of the CDR3: TGTGCCATCAGTGGGGGACCCACAGATACGCAGTATTTT. Its translation is CAISGGPTDTQYF.